These 3 T cell receptor beta chains were all obtained from the same sample, sequenced in a study of T cells in Graves' hyperthyroidism and ophthalmopathy. The investigators amplified TCR beta CDR3 regions from RNA transcripts. HTBI primers were the set used in a first-round RT-PCR of the TCR CDR3. TCRdb ran MiXCR on the multiplex PCR reads and lists one entry per CDR3 protein. The sample shows around 56,000 distinct CDR3 sequences, roughly 49% of them seen only once. Sample: blood. The receptors were sampled from a woman younger than 45 with Graves' ophthalmopathy.

In this sample, this clonotype turned up many times. The chain has TRBV20-1 and TRBJ2-7, with D perhaps TRBD1 or TRBD2 (5 bases each). V lost 5 bases and J lost 0, with 11 bases in between. The CDR3 spans 13 residues. Germline CDR1 reads DFQATT; CDR2 reads SNEGSKA (reference sequence). Here the CDR3 reads CSAFEGSSYEQYF. In DNA, the CDR3 is TGCAGTGCTTTTGAGGGGAGCTCCTACGAGCAGTACTTC.

In this sample, this clonotype is medium-sized. The rearrangement uses TRBV2 and TRBJ1-2; 12 bases fit TRBD1. Trimming removed 10 bases from V and 6 bases from J; junction bases left unmatched: 3. This CDR3 contains 12 residues. CDR1 is SNHLY and CDR2 is FYNNEI in the germline V gene. Written as DNA, the CDR3 is TGTGCCAAGGGACAGGGGGCGGATGGCTACACCTTC. This codes for CAKGQGADGYTF.

This clonotype was counted at least ten times. J is TRBJ2-1 and V is TRBV12-3 or TRBV12-4; 7 bases fit TRBD2. The CDR3 has 14 residues. J lost 4 bases, V lost 2 bases, and 2 bases had no gene match. The CDR3, as DNA: TGTGCCAGCAGTTTACGGGGGGAATACAATGAGCAGTTCTTC. It translates to CASSLRGEYNEQFF.